This entry is about one T cell receptor (beta chain). Purification of the CD8+ and CD4+ T cells relied on negative isolation, and TEMRA cells underwent FACS enrichment. When the RNA was reverse transcribed, random hexamers were used with an input of roughly 0.45 to 1 ug. The immunoSEQ assay covered 54 Vbeta and 13 Jbeta segments for CDR3. TCRdb used MiXCR to reprocess the immunoSEQ multiplex PCR reads, holding one entry per CDR3 protein. The sample holds approximately 130,000 distinct CDR3 sequences, around nine tenths seen once. These data come from a study of CD8 T cells in Susac syndrome. The J segment lost 5 bases and the V segment lost 5 bases, leaving 6 bases of the junction unmatched. CDR1 MNHEY and CDR2 SMNVEV come from the germline V gene (reference sequence). The CDR3 sequence is 13 residues long.

This chain connects TRBV27 to TRBJ2-7, with 7 positions matching TRBD1. The clonotype originates from a human donor with multiple sclerosis. The specimen was CD8+ T cells from PBMCs. The CDR3 sequence: CASSPDRWNEQYF. CDR3 DNA: TGTGCCAGCAGTCCGGACAGGTGGAACGAGCAGTACTTC.